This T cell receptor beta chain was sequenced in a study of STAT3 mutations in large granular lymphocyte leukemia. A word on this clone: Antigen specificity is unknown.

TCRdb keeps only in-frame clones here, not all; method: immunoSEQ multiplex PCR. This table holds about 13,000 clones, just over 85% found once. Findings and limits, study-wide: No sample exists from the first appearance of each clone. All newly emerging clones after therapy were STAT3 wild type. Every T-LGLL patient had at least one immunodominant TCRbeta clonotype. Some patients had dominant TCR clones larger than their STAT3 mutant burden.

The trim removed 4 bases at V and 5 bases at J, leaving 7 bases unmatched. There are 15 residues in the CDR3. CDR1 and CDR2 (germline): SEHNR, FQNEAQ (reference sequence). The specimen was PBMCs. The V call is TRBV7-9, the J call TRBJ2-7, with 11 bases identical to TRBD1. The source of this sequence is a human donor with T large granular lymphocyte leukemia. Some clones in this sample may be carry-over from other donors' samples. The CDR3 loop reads CASSWPGQGVDEQYF. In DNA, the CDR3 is TGTGCCAGCAGCTGGCCGGGACAGGGGGTAGACGAGCAGTACTTC. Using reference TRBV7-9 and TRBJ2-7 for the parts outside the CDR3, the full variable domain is DTGVSQNPRHKITKRGQNVTFRCDPISEHNRLYWYRQTLGQGPEFLTYFQNEAQLEKSRLLSDRFSAERPKGSFSTLEIQRTEQGDSAMYLCASSWPGQGVDEQYFGPGTRLTVT.